A selection of T cell receptor beta chains follows, all from one sample in a study of long-term antiretroviral therapy in people with HIV. Libraries were prepared by immunoSEQ multiplex PCR; TCRdb keeps only in-frame clonotypes and omits some of them. The sample has approximately 7,900 clones, approximately 80% seen once. Sequences were derived from unsorted PBMCs, sampled 0.1 years after starting antiretroviral therapy. All receptors come from a man aged 40-49 years with HIV. Each CDR3 is given with its conserved first and last residue. The D gene is left open where the match is weak. The size of a clone is reported for some rows only, either as once, few or many, or as a class for expanded clones.

v_call,j_call,clone_size,d_call,cdr3_aa,cdr3_nt
TRBV18,TRBJ1-1,-,-,CASSQGSDQNTEAFF,TGTGCCAGCTCACAGGGGTCGGACCAGAACACTGAAGCTTTCTTT
TRBV10-2,TRBJ1-1,-,TRBD1,CASSDPPGTGHTEAFF,TGCGCCAGCAGCGATCCCCCCGGGACAGGGCACACTGAAGCTTTCTTT
TRBV4-3,TRBJ1-3,once,-,CASSQVGGPLRGNTIYF,TGCGCCAGCAGCCAAGTCGGCGGTCCGCTCCGAGGAAACACCATATATTTT
TRBV6-1,TRBJ2-7,-,-,CASSSSGSYEQYF,TGTGCCAGCAGTAGCAGCGGCTCCTACGAGCAGTACTTC
TRBV11-2,TRBJ1-1,few,-,CASSSRAGEAFF,TGTGCCAGCAGCTCGCGGGCGGGAGAAGCTTTCTTT
TRBV11-2,TRBJ1-2,-,-,CASSSRGETVYGYTF,TGTGCCAGCAGCTCCCGTGGAGAGACAGTCTATGGCTACACCTTC
TRBV6-6,TRBJ2-1,-,-,CASSKGNEQFF,TGTGCCAGCAGTAAGGGGAATGAGCAGTTCTTC
TRBV7-9,TRBJ2-3,-,-,CASDGSSGGAQYF,TGTGCCAGCGATGGATCCTCCGGGGGAGCGCAGTATTTT
TRBV6-5,TRBJ2-3,-,-,CASSYSIPRGPDTQYF,TGTGCCAGCAGTTACTCGATTCCCAGGGGACCAGATACGCAGTATTTT
TRBV9,TRBJ2-7,-,TRBD1,CASSVEAGGIVREQYF,TGTGCCAGCAGCGTGGAGGCAGGGGGCATAGTTAGGGAGCAGTACTTC
TRBV4-3,TRBJ1-5,-,-,CASSQDVGQGYQPQHF,TGCGCCAGCAGCCAAGATGTGGGTCAGGGTTATCAGCCCCAGCATTTT